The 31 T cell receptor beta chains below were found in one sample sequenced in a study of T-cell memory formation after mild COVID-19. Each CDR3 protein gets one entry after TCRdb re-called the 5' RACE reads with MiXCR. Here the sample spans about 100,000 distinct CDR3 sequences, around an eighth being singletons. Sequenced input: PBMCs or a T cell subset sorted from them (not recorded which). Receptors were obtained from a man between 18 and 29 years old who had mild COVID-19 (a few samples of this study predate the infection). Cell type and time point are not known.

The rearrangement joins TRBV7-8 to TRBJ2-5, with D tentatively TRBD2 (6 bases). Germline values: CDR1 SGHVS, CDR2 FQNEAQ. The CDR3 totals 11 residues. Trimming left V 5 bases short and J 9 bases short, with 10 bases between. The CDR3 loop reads CASSVPGAQYF. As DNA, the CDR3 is TGTGCCAGCAGCGTACCGGGGGCCCAGTACTTC. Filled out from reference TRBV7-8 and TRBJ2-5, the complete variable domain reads GAGVSQSPRYKVAKRGQDVALRCDPISGHVSLFWYQQALGQGPEFLTYFQNEAQLDKSGLPSDRFFAERPEGSVSTLKIQRTQQEDSAVYLCASSVPGAQYFGPGTRLLVL.

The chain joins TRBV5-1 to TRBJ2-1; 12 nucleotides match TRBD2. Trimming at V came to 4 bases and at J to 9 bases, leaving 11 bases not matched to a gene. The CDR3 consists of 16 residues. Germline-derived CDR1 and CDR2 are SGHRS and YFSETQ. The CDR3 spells CASSPAASGGATEQFF. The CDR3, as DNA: TGCGCCAGCAGCCCTGCAGCTAGCGGGGGGGCCACTGAGCAGTTCTTC.

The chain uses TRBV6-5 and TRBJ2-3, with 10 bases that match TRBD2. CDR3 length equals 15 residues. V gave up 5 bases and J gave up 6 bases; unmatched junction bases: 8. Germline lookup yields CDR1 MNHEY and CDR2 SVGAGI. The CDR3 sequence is CASSAERGGLDTQYF. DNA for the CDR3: TGTGCCAGCAGTGCGGAGCGGGGGGGTTTGGATACGCAGTATTTT.

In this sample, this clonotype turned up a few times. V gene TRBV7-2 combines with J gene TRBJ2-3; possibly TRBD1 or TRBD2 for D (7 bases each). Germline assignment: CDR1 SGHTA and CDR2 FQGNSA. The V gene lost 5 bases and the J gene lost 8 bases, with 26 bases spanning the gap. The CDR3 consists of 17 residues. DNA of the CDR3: TGTGCCAGCAGCCCGGTGGGGGGGGGCCCGAACAGGGGTACGCAGTATTTT. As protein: CASSPVGGGPNRGTQYF.

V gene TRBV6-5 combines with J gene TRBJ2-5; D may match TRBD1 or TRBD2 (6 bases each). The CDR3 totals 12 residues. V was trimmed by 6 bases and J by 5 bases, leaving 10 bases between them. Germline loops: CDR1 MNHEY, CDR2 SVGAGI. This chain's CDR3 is CASRDGGETQYF. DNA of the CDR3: TGTGCCAGCAGAGACGGGGGCGAGACCCAGTACTTC.

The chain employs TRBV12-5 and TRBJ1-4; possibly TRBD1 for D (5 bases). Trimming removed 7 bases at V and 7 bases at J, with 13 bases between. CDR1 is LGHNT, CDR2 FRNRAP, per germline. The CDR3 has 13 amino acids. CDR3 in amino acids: CASATGLTEKLFF. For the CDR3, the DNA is TGTGCTAGTGCCACAGGACTGACTGAAAAACTGTTTTTT.

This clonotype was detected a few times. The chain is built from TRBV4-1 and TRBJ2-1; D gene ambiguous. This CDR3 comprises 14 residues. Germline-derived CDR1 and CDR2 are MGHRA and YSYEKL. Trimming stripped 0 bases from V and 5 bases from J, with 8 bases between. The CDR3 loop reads CASSQDHLNNEQFF. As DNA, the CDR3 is TGCGCCAGCAGCCAAGATCACTTAAACAATGAGCAGTTCTTC.

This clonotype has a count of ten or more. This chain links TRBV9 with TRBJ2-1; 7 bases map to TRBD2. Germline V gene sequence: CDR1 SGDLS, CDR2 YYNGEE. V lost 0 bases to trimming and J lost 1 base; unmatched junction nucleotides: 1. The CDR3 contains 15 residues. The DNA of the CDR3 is TGTGCCAGCAGCGTAGCGGGGGGTTCCTACAATGAGCAGTTCTTC. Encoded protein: CASSVAGGSYNEQFF.

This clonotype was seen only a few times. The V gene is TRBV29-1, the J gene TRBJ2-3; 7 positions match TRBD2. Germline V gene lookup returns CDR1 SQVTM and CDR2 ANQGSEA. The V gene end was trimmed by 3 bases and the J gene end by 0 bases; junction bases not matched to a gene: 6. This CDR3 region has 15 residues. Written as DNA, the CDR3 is TGCAGCGTTGACTTTAGGGAGGGTAGCACAGATACGCAGTATTTT. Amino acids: CSVDFREGSTDTQYF.

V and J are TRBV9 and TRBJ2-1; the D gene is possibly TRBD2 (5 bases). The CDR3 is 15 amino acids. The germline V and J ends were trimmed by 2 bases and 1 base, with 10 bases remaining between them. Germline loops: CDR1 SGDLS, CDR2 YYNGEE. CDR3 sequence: CASSVNGESYNEQFF. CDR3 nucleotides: TGTGCCAGCAGCGTCAACGGGGAGTCCTACAATGAGCAGTTCTTC.

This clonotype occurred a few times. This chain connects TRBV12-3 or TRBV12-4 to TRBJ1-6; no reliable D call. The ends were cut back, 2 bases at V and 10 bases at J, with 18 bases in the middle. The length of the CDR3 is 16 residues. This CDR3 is CASSLIFASGISPLHF. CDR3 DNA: TGTGCCAGCAGTTTAATTTTCGCGTCGGGAATATCACCCCTCCACTTT.

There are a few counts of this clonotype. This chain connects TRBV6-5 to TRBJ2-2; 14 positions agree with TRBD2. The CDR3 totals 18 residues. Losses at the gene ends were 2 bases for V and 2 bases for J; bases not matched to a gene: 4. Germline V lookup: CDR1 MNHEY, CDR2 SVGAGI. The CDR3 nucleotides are TGTGCCAGCAGTTACGGGACTAGCGGGGGACCAAACACCGGGGAGCTGTTTTTT. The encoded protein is CASSYGTSGGPNTGELFF.

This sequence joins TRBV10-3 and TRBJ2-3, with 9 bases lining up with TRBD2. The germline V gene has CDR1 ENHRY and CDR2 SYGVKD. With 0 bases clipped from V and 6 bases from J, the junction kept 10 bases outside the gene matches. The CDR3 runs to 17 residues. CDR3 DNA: TGTGCCATCAGTGAGTCTGCACTAGCGGGTTGGCCTGATACGCAGTATTTT. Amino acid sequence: CAISESALAGWPDTQYF.

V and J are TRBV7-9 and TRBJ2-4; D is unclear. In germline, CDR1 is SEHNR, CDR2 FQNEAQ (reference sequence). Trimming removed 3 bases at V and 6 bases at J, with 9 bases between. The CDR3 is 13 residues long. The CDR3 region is CASSLPLLNIQYF. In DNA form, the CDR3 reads TGTGCCAGCAGCTTGCCACTCTTAAACATTCAGTACTTC.

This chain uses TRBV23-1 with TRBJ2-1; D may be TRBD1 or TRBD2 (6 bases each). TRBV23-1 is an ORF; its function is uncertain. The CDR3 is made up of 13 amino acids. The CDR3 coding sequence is TGCGCGGGGGGACAAGGGATATACAATGAGCAGTTCTTC. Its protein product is CAGGQGIYNEQFF.

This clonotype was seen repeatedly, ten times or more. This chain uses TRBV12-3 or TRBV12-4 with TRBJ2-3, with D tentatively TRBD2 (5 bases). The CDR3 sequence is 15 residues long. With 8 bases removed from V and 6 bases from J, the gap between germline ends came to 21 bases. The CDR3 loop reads CASLAEGLGSDTQYF. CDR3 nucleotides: TGTGCCAGCCTTGCTGAGGGCCTGGGGTCGGATACGCAGTATTTT.

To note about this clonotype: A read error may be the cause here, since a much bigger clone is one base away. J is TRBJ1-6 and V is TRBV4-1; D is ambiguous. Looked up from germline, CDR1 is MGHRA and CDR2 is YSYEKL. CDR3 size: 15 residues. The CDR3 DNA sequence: TGCGCCAGCAGCCAAGTCGCAGTAAATAATTCACCCCCCCACTTT. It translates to CASSQVAVNNSPPHF.

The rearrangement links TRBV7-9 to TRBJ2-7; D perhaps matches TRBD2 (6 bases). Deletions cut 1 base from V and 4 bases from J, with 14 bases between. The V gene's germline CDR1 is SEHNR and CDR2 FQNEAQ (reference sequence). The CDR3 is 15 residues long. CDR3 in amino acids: CASSLGPSGDYEQYV. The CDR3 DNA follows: TGTGCCAGCAGCTTAGGGCCGTCGGGGGATTACGAGCAGTACGTC.

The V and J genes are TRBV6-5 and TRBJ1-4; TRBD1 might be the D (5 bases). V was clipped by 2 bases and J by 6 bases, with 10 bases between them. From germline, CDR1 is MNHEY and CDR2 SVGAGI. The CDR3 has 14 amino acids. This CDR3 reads CASSYRDGYEKLFF. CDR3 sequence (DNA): TGTGCCAGCAGTTACCGGGACGGTTATGAAAAACTGTTTTTT.

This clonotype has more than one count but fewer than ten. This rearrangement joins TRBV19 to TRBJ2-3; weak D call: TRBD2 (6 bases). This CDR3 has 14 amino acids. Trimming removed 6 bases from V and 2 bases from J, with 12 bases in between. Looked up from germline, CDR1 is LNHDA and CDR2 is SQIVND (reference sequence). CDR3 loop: CASRRRGYTDTQYF. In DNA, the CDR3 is TGTGCCAGTAGAAGGCGGGGATACACAGATACGCAGTATTTT. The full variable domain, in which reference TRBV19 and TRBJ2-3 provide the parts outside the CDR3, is DGGITQSPKYLFRKEGQNVTLSCEQNLNHDAMYWYRQDPGQGLRLIYYSQIVNDFQKGDIAEGYSVSREKKESFPLTVTSAQKNPTAFYLCASRRRGYTDTQYFGPGTRLTVL.

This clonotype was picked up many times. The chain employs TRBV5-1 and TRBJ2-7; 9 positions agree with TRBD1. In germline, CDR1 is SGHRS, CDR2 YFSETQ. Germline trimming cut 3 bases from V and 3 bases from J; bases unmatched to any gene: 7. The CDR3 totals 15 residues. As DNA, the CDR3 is TGCGCCAGCAGCTCACCGGGACAGGGACTCTACGAGCAGTACTTC. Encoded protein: CASSSPGQGLYEQYF.

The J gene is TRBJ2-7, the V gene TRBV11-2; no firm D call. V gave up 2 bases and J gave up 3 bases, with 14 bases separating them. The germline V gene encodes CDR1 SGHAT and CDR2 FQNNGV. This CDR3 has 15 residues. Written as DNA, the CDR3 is TGTGCCAGCAGCTTATCATCTGATGTTCACTACGAGCAGTACTTC. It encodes CASSLSSDVHYEQYF. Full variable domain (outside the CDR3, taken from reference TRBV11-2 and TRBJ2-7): EAGVAQSPRYKIIEKRQSVAFWCNPISGHATLYWYQQILGQGPKLLIQFQNNGVVDDSQLPKDRFSAERLKGVDSTLKIQPAKLEDSAVYLCASSLSSDVHYEQYFGPGTRLTVT.

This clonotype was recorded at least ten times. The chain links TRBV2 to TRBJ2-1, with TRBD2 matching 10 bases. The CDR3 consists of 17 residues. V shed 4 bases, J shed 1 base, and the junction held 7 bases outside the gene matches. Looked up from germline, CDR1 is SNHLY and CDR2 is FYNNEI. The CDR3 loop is CASSARRTSGSYNEQFF. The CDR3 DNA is TGTGCCAGCAGTGCGCGACGGACTAGCGGATCCTACAATGAGCAGTTCTTC. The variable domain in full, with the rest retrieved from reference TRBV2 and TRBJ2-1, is EPEVTQTPSHQVTQMGQEVILRCVPISNHLYFYWYRQILGQKVEFLVSFYNNEISEKSEIFDDQFSVERPDGSNFTLKIRSTKLEDSAMYFCASSARRTSGSYNEQFFGPGTRLTVL.

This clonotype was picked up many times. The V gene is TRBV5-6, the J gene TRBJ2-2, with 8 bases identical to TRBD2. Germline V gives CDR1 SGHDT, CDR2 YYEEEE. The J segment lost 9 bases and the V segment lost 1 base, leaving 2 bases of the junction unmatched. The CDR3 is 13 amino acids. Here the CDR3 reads CASSLSGGRELFF. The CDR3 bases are TGTGCCAGCAGCTTGAGCGGGGGCAGGGAGCTGTTTTTT. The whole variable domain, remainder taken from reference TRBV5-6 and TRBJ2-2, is DAGVTQSPTHLIKTRGQQVTLRCSPKSGHDTVSWYQQALGQGPQFIFQYYEEEERQRGNFPDRFSGHQFPNYSSELNVNALLLGDSALYLCASSLSGGRELFFGEGSRLTVL.

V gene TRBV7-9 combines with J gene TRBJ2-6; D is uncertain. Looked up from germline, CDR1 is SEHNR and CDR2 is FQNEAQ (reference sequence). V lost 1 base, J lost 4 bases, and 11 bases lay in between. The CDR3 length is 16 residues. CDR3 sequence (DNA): TGTGCCAGCAGCTTAGTCGGCGTTGTCGGGGCCAACGTCCTGACTTTC. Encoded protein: CASSLVGVVGANVLTF.

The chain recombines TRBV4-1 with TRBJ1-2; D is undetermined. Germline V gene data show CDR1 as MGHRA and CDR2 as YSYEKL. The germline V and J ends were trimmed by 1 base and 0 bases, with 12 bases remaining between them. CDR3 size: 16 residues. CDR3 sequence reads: CASSQARRLTNYGYTF. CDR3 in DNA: TGCGCCAGCAGCCAAGCGCGGCGGTTAACTAACTATGGCTACACCTTC.

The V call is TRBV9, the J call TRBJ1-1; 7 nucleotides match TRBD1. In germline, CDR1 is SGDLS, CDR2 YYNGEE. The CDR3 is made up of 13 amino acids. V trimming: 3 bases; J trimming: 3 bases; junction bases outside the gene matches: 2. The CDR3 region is CASSARGDTEAFF. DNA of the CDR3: TGTGCCAGCAGCGCCAGGGGGGACACTGAAGCTTTCTTT.

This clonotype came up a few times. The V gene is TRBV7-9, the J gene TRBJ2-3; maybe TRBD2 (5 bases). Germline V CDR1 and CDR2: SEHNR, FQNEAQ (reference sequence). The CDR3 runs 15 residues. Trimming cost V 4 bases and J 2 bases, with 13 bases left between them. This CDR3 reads CASSWMDSYTDTQYF. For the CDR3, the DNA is TGTGCCAGCAGCTGGATGGACTCCTACACAGATACGCAGTATTTT.

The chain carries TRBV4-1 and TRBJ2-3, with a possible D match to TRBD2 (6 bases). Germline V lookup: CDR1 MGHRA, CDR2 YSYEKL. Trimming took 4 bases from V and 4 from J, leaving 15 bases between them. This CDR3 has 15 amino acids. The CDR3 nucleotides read TGCGCCAGCAGCCCCCGGGACTCGACGTCAGATACGCAGTATTTT. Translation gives CASSPRDSTSDTQYF.

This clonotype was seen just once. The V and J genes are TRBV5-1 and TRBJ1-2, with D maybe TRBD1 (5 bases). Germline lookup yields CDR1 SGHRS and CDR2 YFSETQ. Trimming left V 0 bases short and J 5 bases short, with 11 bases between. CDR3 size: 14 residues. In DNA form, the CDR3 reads TGCGCCAGCAGCTTGGAGACCTGGGGGTATGGCTACACCTTC. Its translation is CASSLETWGYGYTF.

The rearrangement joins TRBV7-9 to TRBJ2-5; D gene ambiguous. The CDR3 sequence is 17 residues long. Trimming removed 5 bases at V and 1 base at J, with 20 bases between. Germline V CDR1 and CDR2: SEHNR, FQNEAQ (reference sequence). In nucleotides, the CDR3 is TGTGCCAGCAGCCAGCTGGGAAGAGACGGTACCCAAGAGACCCAGTACTTC. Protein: CASSQLGRDGTQETQYF.